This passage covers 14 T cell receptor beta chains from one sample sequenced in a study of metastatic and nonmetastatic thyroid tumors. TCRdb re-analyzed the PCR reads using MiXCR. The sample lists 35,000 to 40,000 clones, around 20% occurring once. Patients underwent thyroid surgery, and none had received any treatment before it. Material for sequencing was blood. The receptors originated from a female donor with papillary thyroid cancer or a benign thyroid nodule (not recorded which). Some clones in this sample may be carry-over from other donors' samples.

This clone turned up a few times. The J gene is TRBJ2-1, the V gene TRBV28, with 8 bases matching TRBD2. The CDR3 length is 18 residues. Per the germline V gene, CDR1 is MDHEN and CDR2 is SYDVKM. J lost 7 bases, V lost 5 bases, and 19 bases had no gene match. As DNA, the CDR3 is TGTGCCAGCAGTCCCGGGGGGACTAGAAGGAGGGGAGGAAATGAGCAGTTCTTC. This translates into CASSPGGTRRRGGNEQFF. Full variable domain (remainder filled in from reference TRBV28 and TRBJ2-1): DVKVTQSSRYLVKRTGEKVFLECVQDMDHENMFWYRQDPGLGLRLIYFSYDVKMKEKGDIPEGYSVSREKKERFSLILESASTNQTSMYLCASSPGGTRRRGGNEQFFGPGTRLTVL.

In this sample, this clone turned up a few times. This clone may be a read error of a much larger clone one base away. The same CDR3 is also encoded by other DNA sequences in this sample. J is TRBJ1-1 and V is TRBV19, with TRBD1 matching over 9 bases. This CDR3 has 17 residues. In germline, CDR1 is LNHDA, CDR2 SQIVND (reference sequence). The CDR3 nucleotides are TGTGCCGGTAGTAGGCGTGGACAGGGGATCGGAAGAACTGAAGCTTTCTTT. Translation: CAGSRRGQGIGRTEAFF. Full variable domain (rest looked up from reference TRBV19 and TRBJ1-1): DGGITQSPKYLFRKEGQNVTLSCEQNLNHDAMYWYRQDPGQGLRLIYYSQIVNDFQKGDIAEGYSVSREKKESFPLTVTSAQKNPTAFYLCAGSRRGQGIGRTEAFFGQGTRLTVV.

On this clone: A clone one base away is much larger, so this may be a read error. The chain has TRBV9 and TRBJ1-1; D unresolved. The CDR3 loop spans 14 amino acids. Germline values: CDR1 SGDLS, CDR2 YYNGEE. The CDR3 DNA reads TGTGCCATCAGCGTAGATACGGCCAACGCTGAAGCTTTCTTT. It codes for CAISVDTANAEAFF.

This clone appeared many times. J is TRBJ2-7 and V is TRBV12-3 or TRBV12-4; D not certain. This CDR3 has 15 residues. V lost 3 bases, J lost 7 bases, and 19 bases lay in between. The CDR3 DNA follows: TGTGCCAGCAGTTTTCGCTCCCCTAAACGTGGGGAGCAGTACTTC. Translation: CASSFRSPKRGEQYF.

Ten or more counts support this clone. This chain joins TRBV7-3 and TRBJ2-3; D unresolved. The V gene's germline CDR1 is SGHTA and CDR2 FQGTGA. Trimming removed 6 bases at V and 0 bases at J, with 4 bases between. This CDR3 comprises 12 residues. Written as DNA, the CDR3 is TGTGCCAGCAGTCAGAGCACAGATACGCAGTATTTT. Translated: CASSQSTDTQYF.

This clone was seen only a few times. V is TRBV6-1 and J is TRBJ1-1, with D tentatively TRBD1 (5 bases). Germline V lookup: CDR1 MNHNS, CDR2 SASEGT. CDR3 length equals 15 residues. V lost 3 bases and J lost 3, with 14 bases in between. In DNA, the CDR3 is TGTGCCAGCAGTGAGAGGTGGGGCGCGGACACTGAAGCTTTCTTT. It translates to CASSERWGADTEAFF.

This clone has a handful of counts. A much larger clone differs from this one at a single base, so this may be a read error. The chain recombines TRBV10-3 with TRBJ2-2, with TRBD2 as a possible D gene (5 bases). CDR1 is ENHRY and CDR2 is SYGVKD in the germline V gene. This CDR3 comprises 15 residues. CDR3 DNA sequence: TGTACCATCAGTGAGCGAGCGGAGCCCACCGGGGAGCTGTTTTTT. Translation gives CTISERAEPTGELFF.

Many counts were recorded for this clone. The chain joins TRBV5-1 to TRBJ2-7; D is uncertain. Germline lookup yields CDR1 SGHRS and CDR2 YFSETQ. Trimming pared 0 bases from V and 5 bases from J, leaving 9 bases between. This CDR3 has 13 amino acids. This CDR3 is CASSLAGRDEQYF. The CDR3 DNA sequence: TGCGCCAGCAGCTTGGCCGGTCGGGACGAGCAGTACTTC.

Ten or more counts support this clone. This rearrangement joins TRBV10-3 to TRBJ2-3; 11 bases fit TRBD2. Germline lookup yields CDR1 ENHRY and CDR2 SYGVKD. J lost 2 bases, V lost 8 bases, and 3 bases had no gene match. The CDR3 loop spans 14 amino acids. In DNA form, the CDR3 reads TGTGCCATCCAACTAGCGGGAGTCACAGATACGCAGTATTTT. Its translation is CAIQLAGVTDTQYF.

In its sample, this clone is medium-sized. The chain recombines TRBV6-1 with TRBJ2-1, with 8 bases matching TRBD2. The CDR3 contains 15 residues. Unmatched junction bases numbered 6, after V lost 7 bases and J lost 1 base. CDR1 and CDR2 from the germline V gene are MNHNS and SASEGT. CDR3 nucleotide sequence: TGTGCCAGCACGGGGCTAGCGGGTTCCTACAATGAGCAGTTCTTC. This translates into CASTGLAGSYNEQFF.

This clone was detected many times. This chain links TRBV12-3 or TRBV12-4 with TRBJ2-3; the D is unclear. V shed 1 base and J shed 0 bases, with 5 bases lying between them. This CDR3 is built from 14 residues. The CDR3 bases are TGTGCCAGCAGTTTAGACGGCAGCACAGATACGCAGTATTTT. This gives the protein CASSLDGSTDTQYF.

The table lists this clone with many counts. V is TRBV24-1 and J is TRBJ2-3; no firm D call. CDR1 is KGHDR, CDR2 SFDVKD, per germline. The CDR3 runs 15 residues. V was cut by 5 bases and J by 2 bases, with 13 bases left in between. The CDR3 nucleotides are TGTGCCACCAGTGGGGCGAGTCTCGACACAGATACGCAGTATTTT. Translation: CATSGASLDTDTQYF.

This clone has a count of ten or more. The CDR3 protein is CASSYYNNEKLFF. The CDR3 DNA follows: TGCGCCAGCAGTTACTACAATAATGAAAAACTGTTTTTT. The chain couples TRBV5-1 to TRBJ1-4; D gene uncertain. The germline V gene encodes CDR1 SGHRS and CDR2 YFSETQ. This CDR3 contains 13 residues. Deletions cut 5 bases from V and 4 bases from J, with 9 bases between. The full variable domain, completed using reference TRBV5-1 and TRBJ1-4, is KAGVTQTPRYLIKTRGQQVTLSCSPISGHRSVSWYQQTPGQGLQFLFEYFSETQRNKGNFPGRFSGRQFSNSRSEMNVSTLELGDSALYLCASSYYNNEKLFFGSGTQLSVL.

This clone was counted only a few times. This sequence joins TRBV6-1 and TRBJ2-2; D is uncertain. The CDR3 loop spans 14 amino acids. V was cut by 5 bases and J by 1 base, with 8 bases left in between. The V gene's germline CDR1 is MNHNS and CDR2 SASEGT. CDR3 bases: TGTGCCAGCAGTATGGACGGGAACACCGGGGAGCTGTTTTTT. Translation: CASSMDGNTGELFF.